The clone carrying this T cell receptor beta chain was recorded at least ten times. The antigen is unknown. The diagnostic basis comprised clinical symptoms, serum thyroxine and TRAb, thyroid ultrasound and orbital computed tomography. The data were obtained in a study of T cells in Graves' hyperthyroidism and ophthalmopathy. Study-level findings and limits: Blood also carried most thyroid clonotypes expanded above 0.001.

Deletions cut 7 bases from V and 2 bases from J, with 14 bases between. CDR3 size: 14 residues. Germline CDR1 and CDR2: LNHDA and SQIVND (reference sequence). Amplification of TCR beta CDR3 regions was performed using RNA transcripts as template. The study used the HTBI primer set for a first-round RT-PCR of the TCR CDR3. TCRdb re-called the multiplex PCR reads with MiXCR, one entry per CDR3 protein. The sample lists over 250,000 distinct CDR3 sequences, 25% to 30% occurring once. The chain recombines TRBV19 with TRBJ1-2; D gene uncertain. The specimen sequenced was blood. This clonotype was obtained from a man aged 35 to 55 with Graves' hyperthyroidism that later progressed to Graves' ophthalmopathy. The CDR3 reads CASTADGPNYGYTF. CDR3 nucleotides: TGTGCCAGTACGGCGGACGGACCCAACTATGGCTACACCTTC.